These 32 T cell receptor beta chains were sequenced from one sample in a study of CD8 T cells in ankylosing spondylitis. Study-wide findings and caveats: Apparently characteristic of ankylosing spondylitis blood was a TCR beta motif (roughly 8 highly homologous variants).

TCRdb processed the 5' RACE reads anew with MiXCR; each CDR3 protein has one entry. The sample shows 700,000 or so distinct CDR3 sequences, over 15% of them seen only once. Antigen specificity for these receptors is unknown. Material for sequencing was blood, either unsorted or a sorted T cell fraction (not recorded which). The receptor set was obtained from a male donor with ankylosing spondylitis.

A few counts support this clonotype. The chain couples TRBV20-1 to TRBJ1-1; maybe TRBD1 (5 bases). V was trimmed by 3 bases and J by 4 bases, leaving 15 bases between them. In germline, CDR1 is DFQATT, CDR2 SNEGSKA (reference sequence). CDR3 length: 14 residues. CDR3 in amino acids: CSARRGFGVTEAFF. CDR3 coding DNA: TGCAGTGCTAGGAGGGGATTTGGTGTCACTGAAGCTTTCTTT.

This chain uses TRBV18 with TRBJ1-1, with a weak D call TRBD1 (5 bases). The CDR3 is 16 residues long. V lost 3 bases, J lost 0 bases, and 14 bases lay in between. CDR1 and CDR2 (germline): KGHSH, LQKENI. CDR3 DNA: TGTGCCAGCTCACCGAGCCTCGGGGGGGTGAACACTGAAGCTTTCTTT. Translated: CASSPSLGGVNTEAFF. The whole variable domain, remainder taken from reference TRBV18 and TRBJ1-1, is NAGVMQNPRHLVRRRGQEARLRCSPMKGHSHVYWYRQLPEEGLKFMVYLQKENIIDESGMPKERFSAEFPKEGPSILRIQQVVRGDSAAYFCASSPSLGGVNTEAFFGQGTRLTVV.

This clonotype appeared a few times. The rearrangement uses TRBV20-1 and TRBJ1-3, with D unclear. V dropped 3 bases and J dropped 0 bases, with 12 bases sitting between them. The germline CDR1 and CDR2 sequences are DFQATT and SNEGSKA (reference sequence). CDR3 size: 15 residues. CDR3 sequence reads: CSASQDPYSGNTIYF. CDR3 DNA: TGCAGTGCTAGTCAGGACCCCTACTCTGGAAACACCATATATTTT.

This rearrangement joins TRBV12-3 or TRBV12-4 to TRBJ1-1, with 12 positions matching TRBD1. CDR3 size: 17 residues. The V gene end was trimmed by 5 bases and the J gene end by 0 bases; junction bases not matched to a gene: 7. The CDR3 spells CASSPGQGAWLNTEAFF. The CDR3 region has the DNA TGTGCCAGCAGTCCGGGACAGGGGGCTTGGTTGAACACTGAAGCTTTCTTT.

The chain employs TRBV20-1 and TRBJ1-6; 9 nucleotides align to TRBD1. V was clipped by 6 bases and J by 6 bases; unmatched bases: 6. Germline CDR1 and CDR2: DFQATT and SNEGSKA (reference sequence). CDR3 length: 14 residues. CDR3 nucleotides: TGCAGTGCCCCTGGACAGGGGTTTAATTCACCCCTCCACTTT. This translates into CSAPGQGFNSPLHF.

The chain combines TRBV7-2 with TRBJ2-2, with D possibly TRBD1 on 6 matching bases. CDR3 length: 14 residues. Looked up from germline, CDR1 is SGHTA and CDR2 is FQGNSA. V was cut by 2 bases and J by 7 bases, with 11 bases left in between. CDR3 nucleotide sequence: TGTGCCAGCAGCTTACACAGGGTGATCGGGGAGCTGTTTTTT. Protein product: CASSLHRVIGELFF.

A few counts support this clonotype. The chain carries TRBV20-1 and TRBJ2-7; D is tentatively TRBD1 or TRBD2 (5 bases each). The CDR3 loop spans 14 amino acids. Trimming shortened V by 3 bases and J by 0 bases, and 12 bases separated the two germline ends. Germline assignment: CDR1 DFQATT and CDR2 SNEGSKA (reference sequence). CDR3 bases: TGCAGTGCTAGCGGGTGGGGGAACTCCTACGAGCAGTACTTC. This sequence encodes CSASGWGNSYEQYF.

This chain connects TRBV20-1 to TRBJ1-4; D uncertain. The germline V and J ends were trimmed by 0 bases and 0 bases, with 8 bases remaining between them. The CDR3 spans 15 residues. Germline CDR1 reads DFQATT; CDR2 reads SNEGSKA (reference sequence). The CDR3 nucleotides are TGCAGTGCTAGAGATATGGCAGCAACTAATGAAAAACTGTTTTTT. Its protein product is CSARDMAATNEKLFF.

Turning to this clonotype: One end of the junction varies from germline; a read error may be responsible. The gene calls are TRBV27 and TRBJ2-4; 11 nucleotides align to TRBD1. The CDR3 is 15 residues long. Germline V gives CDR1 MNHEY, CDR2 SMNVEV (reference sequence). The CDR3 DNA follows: TGTGCCAGCAGCCCCGGGACAGGGGGGAAAAACAGTCAGTACTTC. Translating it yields CASSPGTGGKNSQYF.

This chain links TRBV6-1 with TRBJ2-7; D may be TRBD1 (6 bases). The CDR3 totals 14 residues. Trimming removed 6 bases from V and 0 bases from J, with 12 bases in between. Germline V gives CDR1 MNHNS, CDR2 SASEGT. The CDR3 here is CASRRTVSSYEQYF. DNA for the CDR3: TGTGCCAGCAGACGGACAGTAAGCTCCTACGAGCAGTACTTC.

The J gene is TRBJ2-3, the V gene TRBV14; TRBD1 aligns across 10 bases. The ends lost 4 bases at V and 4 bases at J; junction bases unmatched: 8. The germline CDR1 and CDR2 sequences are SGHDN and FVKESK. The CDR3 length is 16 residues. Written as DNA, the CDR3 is TGTGCCAGCAGCCCATTAGGGACAGGGGCAGCAGATACGCAGTATTTT. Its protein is CASSPLGTGAADTQYF. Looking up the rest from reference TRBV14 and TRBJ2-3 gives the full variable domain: EAGVTQFPSHSVIEKGQTVTLRCDPISGHDNLYWYRRVMGKEIKFLLHFVKESKQDESGMPNNRFLAERTGGTYSTLKVQPAELEDSGVYFCASSPLGTGAADTQYFGPGTRLTVL.

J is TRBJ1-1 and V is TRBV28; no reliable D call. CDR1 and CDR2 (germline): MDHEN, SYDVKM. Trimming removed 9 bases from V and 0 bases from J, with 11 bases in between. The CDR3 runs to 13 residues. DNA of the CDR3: TGTGCCAGTCGACTCCAGATGAACACTGAAGCTTTCTTT. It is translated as CASRLQMNTEAFF.

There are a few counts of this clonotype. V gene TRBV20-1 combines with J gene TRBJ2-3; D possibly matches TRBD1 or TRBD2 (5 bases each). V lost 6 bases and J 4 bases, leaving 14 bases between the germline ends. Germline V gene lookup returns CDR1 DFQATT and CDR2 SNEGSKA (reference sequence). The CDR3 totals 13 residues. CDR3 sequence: CSAELRGADTQYF. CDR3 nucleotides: TGCAGTGCCGAACTACGGGGCGCAGATACGCAGTATTTT.

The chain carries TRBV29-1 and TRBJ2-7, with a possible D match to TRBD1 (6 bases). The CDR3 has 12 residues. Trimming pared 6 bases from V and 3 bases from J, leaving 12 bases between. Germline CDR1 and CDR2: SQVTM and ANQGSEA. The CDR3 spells CSVVGDNYEQYF. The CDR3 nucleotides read TGCAGCGTCGTGGGGGACAACTACGAGCAGTACTTC.

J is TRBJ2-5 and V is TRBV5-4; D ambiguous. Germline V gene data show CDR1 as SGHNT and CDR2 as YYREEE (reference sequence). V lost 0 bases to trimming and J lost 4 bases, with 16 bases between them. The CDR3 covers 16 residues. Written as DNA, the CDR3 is TGTGCCAGCAGCTTGGAGTTGGGGTCCATCCCAGAGACCCAGTACTTC. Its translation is CASSLELGSIPETQYF. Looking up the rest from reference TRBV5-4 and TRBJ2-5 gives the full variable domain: ETGVTQSPTHLIKTRGQQVTLRCSSQSGHNTVSWYQQALGQGPQFIFQYYREEENGRGNFPPRFSGLQFPNYSSELNVNALELDDSALYLCASSLELGSIPETQYFGPGTRLLVL.

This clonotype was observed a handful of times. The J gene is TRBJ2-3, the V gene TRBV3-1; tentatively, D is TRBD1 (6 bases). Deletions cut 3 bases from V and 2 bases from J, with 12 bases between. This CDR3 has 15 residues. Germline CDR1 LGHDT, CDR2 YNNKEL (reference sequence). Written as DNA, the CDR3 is TGTGCCAGCAGCCAGCAGGGGAGAACCACAGATACGCAGTATTTT. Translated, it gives CASSQQGRTTDTQYF.

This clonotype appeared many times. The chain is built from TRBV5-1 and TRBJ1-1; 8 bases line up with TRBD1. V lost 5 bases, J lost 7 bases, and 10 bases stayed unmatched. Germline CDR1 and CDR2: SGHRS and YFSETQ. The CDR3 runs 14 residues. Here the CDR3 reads CASRGTGGSVEAFF. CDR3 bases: TGCGCCAGCAGGGGTACAGGGGGGTCAGTTGAAGCTTTCTTT.

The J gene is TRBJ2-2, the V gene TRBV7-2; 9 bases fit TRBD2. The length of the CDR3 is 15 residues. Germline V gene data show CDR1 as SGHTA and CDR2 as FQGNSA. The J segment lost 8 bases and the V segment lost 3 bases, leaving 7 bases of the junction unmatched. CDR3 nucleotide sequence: TGTGCCAGCAGCTTTTTAACTAGCGGGCAGGGGGAGCTGTTTTTT. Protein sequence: CASSFLTSGQGELFF.

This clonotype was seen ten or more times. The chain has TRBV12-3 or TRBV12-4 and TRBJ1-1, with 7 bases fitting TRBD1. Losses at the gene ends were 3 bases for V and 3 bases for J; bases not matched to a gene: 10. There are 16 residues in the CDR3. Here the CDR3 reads CASSFPARGPYTEAFF. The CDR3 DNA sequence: TGTGCCAGCAGTTTCCCCGCGAGGGGGCCGTACACTGAAGCTTTCTTT.

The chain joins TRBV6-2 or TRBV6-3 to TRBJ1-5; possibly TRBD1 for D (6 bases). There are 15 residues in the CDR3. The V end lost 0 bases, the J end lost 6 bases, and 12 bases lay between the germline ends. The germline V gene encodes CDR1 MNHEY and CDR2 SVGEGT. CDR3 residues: CASSYSVGGGQPQHF. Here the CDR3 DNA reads TGTGCCAGCAGTTACTCGGTAGGGGGTGGTCAGCCCCAGCATTTT.

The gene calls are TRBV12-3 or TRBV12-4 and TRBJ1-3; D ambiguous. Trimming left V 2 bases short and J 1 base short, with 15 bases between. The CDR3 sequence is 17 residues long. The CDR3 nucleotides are TGTGCCAGCAGTTTATCCTATGGCCGGAGATCTGGAAACACCATATATTTT. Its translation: CASSLSYGRRSGNTIYF.

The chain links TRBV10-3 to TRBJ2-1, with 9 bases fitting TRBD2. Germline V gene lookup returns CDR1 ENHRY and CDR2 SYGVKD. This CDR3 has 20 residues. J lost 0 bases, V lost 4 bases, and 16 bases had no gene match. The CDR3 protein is CAISGAPTSGELYSYNEQFF. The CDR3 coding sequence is TGTGCCATCAGTGGGGCTCCGACTAGCGGAGAGCTGTACTCCTACAATGAGCAGTTCTTC.

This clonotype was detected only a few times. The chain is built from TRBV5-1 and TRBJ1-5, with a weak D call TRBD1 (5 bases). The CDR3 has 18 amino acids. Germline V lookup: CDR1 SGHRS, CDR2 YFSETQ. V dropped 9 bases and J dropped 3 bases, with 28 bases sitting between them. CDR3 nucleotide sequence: TGCGCCACGTTTAGGGTGGGACGCTCCACGCGGCCCAATCAGCCCCAGCATTTT. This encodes CATFRVGRSTRPNQPQHF.

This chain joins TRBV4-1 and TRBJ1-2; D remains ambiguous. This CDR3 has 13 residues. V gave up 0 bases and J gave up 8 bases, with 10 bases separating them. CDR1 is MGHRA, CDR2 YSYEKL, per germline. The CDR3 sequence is CASSQDLGFGYTF. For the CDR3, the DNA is TGCGCCAGCAGCCAAGATTTAGGGTTCGGCTACACCTTC.

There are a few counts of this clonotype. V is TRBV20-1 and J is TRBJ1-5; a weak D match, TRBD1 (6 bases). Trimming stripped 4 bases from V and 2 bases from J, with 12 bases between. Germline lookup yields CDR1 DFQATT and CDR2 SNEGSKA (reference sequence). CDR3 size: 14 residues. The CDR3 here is CSATRGGGNQPQHF. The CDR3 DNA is TGCAGTGCTACACGGGGGGGCGGCAATCAGCCCCAGCATTTT.

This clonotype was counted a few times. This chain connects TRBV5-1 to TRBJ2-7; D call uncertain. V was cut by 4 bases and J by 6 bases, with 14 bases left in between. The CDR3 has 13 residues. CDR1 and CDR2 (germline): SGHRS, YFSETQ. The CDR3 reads CASSLPDRAEQYF. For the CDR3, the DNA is TGCGCCAGCAGCCTCCCGGATAGGGCCGAGCAGTACTTC. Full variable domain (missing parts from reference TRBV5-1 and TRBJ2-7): KAGVTQTPRYLIKTRGQQVTLSCSPISGHRSVSWYQQTPGQGLQFLFEYFSETQRNKGNFPGRFSGRQFSNSRSEMNVSTLELGDSALYLCASSLPDRAEQYFGPGTRLTVT.

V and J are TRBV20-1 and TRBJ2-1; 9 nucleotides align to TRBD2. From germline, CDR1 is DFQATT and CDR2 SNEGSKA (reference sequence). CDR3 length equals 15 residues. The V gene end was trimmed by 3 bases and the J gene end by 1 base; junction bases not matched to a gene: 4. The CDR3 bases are TGCAGTGCTAGGCTAGCGGGGACGTCCTACAATGAGCAGTTCTTC. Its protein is CSARLAGTSYNEQFF.

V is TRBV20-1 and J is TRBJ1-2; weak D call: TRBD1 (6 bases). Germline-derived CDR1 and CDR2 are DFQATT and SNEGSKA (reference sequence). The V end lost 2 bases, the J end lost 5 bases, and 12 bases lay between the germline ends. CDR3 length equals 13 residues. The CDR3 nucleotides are TGCAGTGCTAGACAGGAGGGGGGATATGGCTACACCTTC. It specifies CSARQEGGYGYTF.

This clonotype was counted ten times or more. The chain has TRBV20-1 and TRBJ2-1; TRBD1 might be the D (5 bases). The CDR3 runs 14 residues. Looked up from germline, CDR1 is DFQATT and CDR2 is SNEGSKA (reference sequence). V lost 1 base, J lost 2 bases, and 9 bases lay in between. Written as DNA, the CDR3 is TGCAGTGCTAGAGGCAGGGTCACCTACAATGAGCAGTTCTTC. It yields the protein CSARGRVTYNEQFF.

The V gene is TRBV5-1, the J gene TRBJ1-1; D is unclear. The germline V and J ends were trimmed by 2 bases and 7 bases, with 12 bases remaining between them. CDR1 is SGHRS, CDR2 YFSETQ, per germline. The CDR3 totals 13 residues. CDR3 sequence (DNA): TGCGCCAGCAGCTTCTGGCAGGATAATGAAGCTTTCTTT. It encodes CASSFWQDNEAFF.

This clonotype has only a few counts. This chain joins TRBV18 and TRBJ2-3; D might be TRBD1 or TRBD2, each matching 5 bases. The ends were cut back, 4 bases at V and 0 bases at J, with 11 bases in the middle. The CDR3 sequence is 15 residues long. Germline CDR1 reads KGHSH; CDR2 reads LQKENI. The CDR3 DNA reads TGTGCCAGCTCACTACGGGACGCCAGCACAGATACGCAGTATTTT. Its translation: CASSLRDASTDTQYF.

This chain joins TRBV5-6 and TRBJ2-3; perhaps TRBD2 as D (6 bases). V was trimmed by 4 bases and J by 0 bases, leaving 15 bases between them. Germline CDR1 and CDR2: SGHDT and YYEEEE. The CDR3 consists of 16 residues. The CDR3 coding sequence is TGTGCCAGCAGCCACGGACTAAAGCCTAGCACAGATACGCAGTATTTT. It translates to CASSHGLKPSTDTQYF.